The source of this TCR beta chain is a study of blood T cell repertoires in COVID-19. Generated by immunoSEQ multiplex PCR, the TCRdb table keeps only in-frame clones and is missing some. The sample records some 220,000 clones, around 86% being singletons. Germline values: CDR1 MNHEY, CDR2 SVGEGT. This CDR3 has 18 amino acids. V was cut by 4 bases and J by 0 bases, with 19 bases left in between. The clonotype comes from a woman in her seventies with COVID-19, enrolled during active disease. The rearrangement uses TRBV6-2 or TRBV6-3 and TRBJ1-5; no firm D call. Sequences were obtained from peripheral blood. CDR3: CASSSRGKTVNSNQPQHF. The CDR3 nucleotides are TGTGCCAGCAGTTCCCGGGGTAAGACGGTAAATAGCAATCAGCCCCAGCATTTT.